The T cell receptor beta chain under discussion was sequenced for a study of blood T cells in healthy people across ages. Study-level points and caveats: Higher diversity, along with more naive CD4+ cells, distinguished long-lived donors from aged donors. Since the PBMCs were unsorted, naive and antigen-experienced cells could not be conclusively compared.

Trimming cost V 3 bases and J 6 bases, with 6 bases left between them. CDR1 SGHDT and CDR2 YYEEEE come from the germline V gene. This CDR3 comprises 12 residues. The second PCR ran roughly 6 to 11 cycles with a sample-barcoded 5' primer and J-beta primers. Every cDNA molecule bore a tag from a template-switch adaptor containing 12 random nucleotides. From the 5' RACE reads, TCRdb called clonotypes with MiXCR, one entry per CDR3 protein. The data hold over 600,000 distinct CDR3 sequences, with 40% to 50% observed a single time. This clonotype was recorded a few times. Its antigen is currently unknown. Sequencing was performed on blood. This rearrangement joins TRBV5-6 to TRBJ2-2; no clear D. The sequence came from an elderly man in good health. The CDR3 protein is CASSYKSGELFF. CDR3 DNA sequence: TGTGCCAGCAGCTATAAGTCCGGGGAGCTGTTTTTT.